This T cell receptor beta chain was captured by sequencing in a study of blood T cell repertoires in COVID-19. Whole-study context: The United States, Italy and Spain were the sources of the acute and convalescent COVID-19 samples. PBMCs, B-cell-depleted T cells, or T cells were the source of the cDNA or gDNA that made up the material.

Original processing methods: Scientists estimated how many nucleated cells there were by amplifying reference gene primers. The assay was immunoSEQ multiplex PCR, and TCRdb's table has in-frame clones only and misses some. The V and J calls and clone size come from that table; D and trimming were worked out from the DNA. The repertoire holds around 99,000 clones, 80% to 85% seen once, with roughly 4.6% in the top ten. J gave up 2 bases and V 4 bases, and 6 bases lay outside the gene matches. CDR3 length: 15 residues. Germline V CDR1 and CDR2: SEHNR, FQNEAQ (reference sequence). The clonotype originates from a human donor in a cohort sampled during active COVID-19. The chain carries TRBV7-9 and TRBJ2-5, with 8 bases that match TRBD2. Input material: peripheral blood. For the CDR3, the DNA is TGTGCCAGCAGCTCCGGGAGGGCCCCACAAGAGACCCAGTACTTC. This translates into CASSSGRAPQETQYF.